The next 11 T cell receptor beta chains were all read from a single sample in a study of T cell changes during pregnancy in multiple sclerosis. Produced via immunoSEQ multiplex PCR; TCRdb's table is partial and in-frame only. This table holds some 97,000 clones, about 92% found once. Material: peripheral blood, obtained in the second trimester of pregnancy. These TCRs come from a female donor with multiple sclerosis, enrolled in a pregnancy study.

The chain joins TRBV15 to TRBJ2-5, with D perhaps TRBD1 (5 bases). Trimming shortened V by 1 base and J by 5 bases, and 8 bases separated the two germline ends. The germline V gene encodes CDR1 LNHNV and CDR2 YYDKDF (reference sequence). The CDR3 runs 13 residues. For the CDR3, the DNA is TGTGCCACCAGCAGAGGACAGCTTGAGACCCAGTACTTC. This codes for CATSRGQLETQYF.

The chain has TRBV19 and TRBJ1-2; the D gene is possibly TRBD1 (5 bases). This CDR3 region has 12 residues. CDR1 and CDR2 from the germline V gene are LNHDA and SQIVND (reference sequence). The V end lost 4 bases, the J end lost 8 bases, and 11 bases lay between the germline ends. The CDR3 DNA reads TGTGCCAGTAGTAACCCAGGGTACGGCTACACCTTC. It yields the protein CASSNPGYGYTF.

The chain combines TRBV19 with TRBJ2-7; tentatively, D is TRBD1 (9 bases). This CDR3 is built from 14 residues. CDR1 is LNHDA and CDR2 is SQIVND in the germline V gene (reference sequence). V was trimmed by 7 bases and J by 8 bases, leaving 21 bases between them. The CDR3 DNA follows: TGTGCCAGTACTGCCGGGGGGGGACAGGGCAAGCAGTACTTC. As protein: CASTAGGGQGKQYF.

The V and J genes are TRBV27 and TRBJ2-1, with 9 bases identical to TRBD1. V was clipped by 3 bases and J by 3 bases; unmatched bases: 3. CDR1 is MNHEY, CDR2 SMNVEV, per germline (reference sequence). CDR3 length: 15 residues. CDR3 protein: CASSFTGGVYNEQFF. The DNA of the CDR3 is TGTGCCAGCAGTTTTACAGGGGGCGTCTACAATGAGCAGTTCTTC.

The chain links TRBV9 to TRBJ1-2, with 7 bases matching TRBD1. The germline V gene encodes CDR1 SGDLS and CDR2 YYNGEE. This CDR3 has 17 amino acids. V trimming: 0 bases; J trimming: 3 bases; junction bases outside the gene matches: 11. The chain's CDR3 is CASSVENGQVLDYGYTF. As DNA, the CDR3 is TGTGCCAGCAGCGTAGAAAACGGACAGGTCTTAGACTATGGCTACACCTTC.

The rearrangement uses TRBV29-1 and TRBJ1-1, with a possible D match to TRBD1 (6 bases). Trimming shortened V by 8 bases and J by 0 bases, and 10 bases separated the two germline ends. Germline assignment: CDR1 SQVTM and CDR2 ANQGSEA. The CDR3 runs 12 residues. In nucleotides, the CDR3 is TGCAGCTTCGGACAGATGAACACTGAAGCTTTCTTT. It translates to CSFGQMNTEAFF.

J is TRBJ2-5 and V is TRBV5-1, with 12 bases aligning to TRBD1. The germline CDR1 and CDR2 sequences are SGHRS and YFSETQ. CDR3 length: 16 residues. With 3 bases clipped from V and 5 bases from J, the junction kept 8 bases outside the gene matches. CDR3 sequence: CASSSGQGALGETQYF. The CDR3 DNA is TGCGCCAGCAGCTCGGGACAGGGGGCATTGGGGGAGACCCAGTACTTC.

The rearrangement links TRBV7-9 to TRBJ1-2; the D gene is possibly TRBD1 (6 bases). Deletions cut 6 bases from V and 6 bases from J, with 14 bases between. Germline-derived CDR1 and CDR2 are SEHNR and FQNEAQ (reference sequence). The CDR3 is 13 amino acids. DNA of the CDR3: TGTGCCAGCAGGCCGGGACAACCTAATGGCTACACCTTC. This translates into CASRPGQPNGYTF.

This chain connects TRBV30 to TRBJ1-2; D gene uncertain. Trimming shortened V by 3 bases and J by 4 bases, and 18 bases separated the two germline ends. CDR1 is GTSNPN and CDR2 is SVGIG in the germline V gene (reference sequence). The CDR3 runs 15 residues. The CDR3 sequence: CAWRGDGVLLYGYTF. CDR3 nucleotides: TGTGCCTGGAGGGGCGACGGGGTCCTGCTCTATGGCTACACCTTC.

This rearrangement joins TRBV11-2 to TRBJ2-7; TRBD1 is a possible D gene (6 bases). The CDR3 totals 15 residues. Trimming took 1 base from V and 5 from J, leaving 15 bases between them. The germline gives CDR1 SGHAT, CDR2 FQNNGV. The CDR3 DNA is TGTGCCAGCAGCTTAGGCACAGGGAAGACCCACGAGCAGTACTTC. Encoded protein: CASSLGTGKTHEQYF.

The genes are TRBV18 and TRBJ2-7, with D perhaps TRBD2 (6 bases). Germline loops: CDR1 KGHSH, CDR2 LQKENI. The CDR3 is made up of 14 amino acids. Trimming took 3 bases from V and 5 from J, leaving 14 bases between them. The CDR3 region has the DNA TGTGCCAGCTCACCGGGAGGCGGCGCCCACGAGCAGTACTTC. This translates into CASSPGGGAHEQYF. Together with reference TRBV18 and TRBJ2-7, the CDR3 gives the full variable domain: NAGVMQNPRHLVRRRGQEARLRCSPMKGHSHVYWYRQLPEEGLKFMVYLQKENIIDESGMPKERFSAEFPKEGPSILRIQQVVRGDSAAYFCASSPGGGAHEQYFGPGTRLTVT.